This T cell receptor (beta chain) originates from a study of CD8+ T cells in alopecia areata. In the study overall: Treated patients received oral tofacitinib, 5 to 10 mg twice daily.

Study-wide points: Persistence of many expanded lesional clones was seen in scalp and blood during tofacitinib. The treated group had a single nonresponder, limiting CD8+ expansion-response conclusions.

Extracted from the samples, RNA was reverse transcribed into cDNA to serve as the sequencing template. Assay used: immunoSEQ multiplex PCR; TCRdb lists only in-frame clones, some missing. The sample yields 170,000 or so clones, 53% seen once. Trimming left V 0 bases short and J 7 bases short, with 7 bases between. Germline V gives CDR1 GTSNPN, CDR2 SVGIG (reference sequence). This CDR3 is built from 12 residues. Indicated treatment: oral pan-JAK inhibitor, 5-10 mg twice daily. In the case of this clone: What it binds is not known.

The rearrangement uses TRBV30 and TRBJ2-1; the D is unclear. The TCR comes from a human donor with alopecia areata. The material sequenced was CD8+ T cells sorted from blood, taken at week 24, from a patient treated with tofacitinib. For the CDR3, the DNA is TGTGCCTGGAGTGTATCTGGAAATGAGCAGTTCTTC. Translated, it gives CAWSVSGNEQFF.